The present TCR beta chain was sequenced within a study of T cell responses to AZD1222 COVID-19 vaccine. Regarding the study as a whole: A mostly white British donor set with more females was recruited, and clonal diversity was possibly underestimated. Close to half of spike-specific TCRs reportedly recognize unmutated variant regions. Every sample of the repertoires postdated the peak T cell response.

Libraries were prepared by immunoSEQ multiplex PCR; TCRdb keeps only in-frame clonotypes and omits some of them. The sample holds approximately 110,000 clones, about nine tenths seen once. The CDR3 extends over 13 amino acids. Trimming pared 3 bases from V and 9 bases from J, leaving 9 bases between. Germline CDR1 and CDR2: MGHRA and YSYEKL. As regards this clone: Its antigen is currently unknown.

The origin of this receptor is an adult in good health. This chain uses TRBV4-1 with TRBJ1-6; D may be TRBD1 (6 bases). The input for sequencing was peripheral blood, taken on day 0 of AZD1222 vaccination. The CDR3 spells CASSHMDSSPLHF. The CDR3 nucleotides read TGCGCCAGCAGCCATATGGACAGTTCACCCCTCCACTTT.